Below, 27 T cell receptor beta chains from the same sample are listed, as sequenced in a study of T cells after posttransplantation cyclophosphamide. Clones were sequenced by immunoSEQ multiplex PCR, and TCRdb holds only the in-frame ones, with some missing. The repertoire has roughly 20,000 clones, roughly 98% of them found once; the top ten carry around 0.15%. The specimen sequenced was naive CD8+ T cells sorted from PBMCs. The receptors derive from a man aged 35 to 55 in good health, CMV-negative, and a related stem cell transplant donor.

This chain connects TRBV29-1 to TRBJ2-1, with 8 bases aligning to TRBD1. The V gene end was trimmed by 0 bases and the J gene end by 10 bases; junction bases not matched to a gene: 2. The CDR3 has 12 amino acids. Germline-derived CDR1 and CDR2 are SQVTM and ANQGSEA. CDR3 sequence reads: CSVEEQGEEQFF. For the CDR3, the DNA is TGCAGCGTTGAAGAACAGGGGGAGGAGCAGTTCTTC.

V usage is TRBV11-3 and J usage is TRBJ2-7; D is unresolved. The length of the CDR3 is 12 residues. Per the germline V gene, CDR1 is SGHNT and CDR2 is YENEEA. V lost 1 base, J lost 5 bases, and 6 bases lay in between. In nucleotides, the CDR3 is TGTGCCAGCAGCTTAGGTTCTCACGAGCAGTACTTC. Translation: CASSLGSHEQYF.

This sequence joins TRBV7-9 and TRBJ1-2, with TRBD1 matching 9 bases. The V gene end was trimmed by 5 bases and the J gene end by 3 bases; junction bases not matched to a gene: 4. Germline-derived CDR1 and CDR2 are SEHNR and FQNEAQ (reference sequence). The CDR3 runs 14 residues. Here the CDR3 DNA reads TGTGCCAGCAGCCTCCGACAGGGGGACTATGGCTACACCTTC. It is translated as CASSLRQGDYGYTF.

This clone was seen a single time. The chain couples TRBV19 to TRBJ1-2; TRBD1 agrees at 7 bases. V lost 3 bases to trimming and J lost 6 bases; unmatched junction nucleotides: 7. The CDR3 is made up of 14 amino acids. CDR1 LNHDA and CDR2 SQIVND come from the germline V gene (reference sequence). CDR3 protein: CASSIPPGTDGYTF. The DNA for the CDR3 is TGTGCCAGTAGTATCCCCCCCGGGACAGATGGCTACACCTTC.

This rearrangement joins TRBV4-1 to TRBJ2-7, with TRBD1 matching over 8 bases. J gave up 4 bases and V 6 bases, and 5 bases lay outside the gene matches. The germline V gene encodes CDR1 MGHRA and CDR2 YSYEKL. The CDR3 runs 13 residues. The CDR3 DNA reads as TGCGCCAGCAGGAAGACAGGGGCTTACGAGCAGTACTTC. Protein product: CASRKTGAYEQYF.

V gene TRBV9 combines with J gene TRBJ1-6; D possibly corresponds to TRBD1 (6 bases). V lost 7 bases and J 10 bases, leaving 21 bases between the germline ends. Germline assignment: CDR1 SGDLS and CDR2 YYNGEE. This CDR3 has 15 residues. This CDR3 is CASAPGAGVYSPLHF. The CDR3 bases are TGTGCCAGCGCCCCAGGGGCAGGGGTATACTCACCCCTCCACTTT.

V is TRBV6-1 and J is TRBJ1-2; no reliable D call. The CDR3 runs to 14 residues. CDR1 and CDR2 (germline): MNHNS, SASEGT. Trimming took off 1 base at V and 1 base at J, with 7 bases between the two ends. The CDR3 reads CASSEVYINYGYTF. The CDR3 DNA follows: TGTGCCAGCAGTGAAGTATACATTAACTATGGCTACACCTTC.

This chain uses TRBV11-1 with TRBJ2-7; a possible D gene is TRBD2 (7 bases). Per the germline V gene, CDR1 is SGHAT and CDR2 is FQDESV (reference sequence). V was pared by 4 bases and J by 6 bases, with 16 bases between. The CDR3 is made up of 14 amino acids. The CDR3 reads CASSSPGGGPEQYF. CDR3 coding DNA: TGTGCCAGCAGCTCGCCGGGGGGCGGCCCCGAGCAGTACTTC.

V usage is TRBV9 and J usage is TRBJ2-1; 10 positions agree with TRBD2. V shed 0 bases, J shed 4 bases, and the junction held 1 base outside the gene matches. This CDR3 contains 15 residues. Per the germline V gene, CDR1 is SGDLS and CDR2 is YYNGEE. This chain's CDR3 is CASSVGAGGYNEQFF. In DNA form, the CDR3 reads TGTGCCAGCAGCGTAGGAGCGGGAGGGTACAATGAGCAGTTCTTC.

The chain links TRBV29-1 to TRBJ1-2; D ambiguous. The CDR3 length is 14 residues. Germline CDR1 is SQVTM and CDR2 is ANQGSEA. Trimming took 2 bases from V and 1 from J, leaving 11 bases between them. Written as DNA, the CDR3 is TGCAGCGTTGAACGCTGGGCCGGTAACTATGGCTACACCTTC. Its protein is CSVERWAGNYGYTF.

CDR3 protein: CASSFGTYNSPLHF. CDR3 nucleotides: TGTGCCAGCAGTTTTGGGACTTACAATTCACCCCTCCACTTT. The chain links TRBV27 to TRBJ1-6; D might be TRBD1 (5 bases). CDR1 and CDR2 from the germline V gene are MNHEY and SMNVEV (reference sequence). The CDR3 length is 14 residues. Trimming removed 3 bases at V and 7 bases at J, with 10 bases between.

The chain is built from TRBV28 and TRBJ2-1; 7 bases fit TRBD2. With V trimmed by 3 bases and J by 2 bases, 4 bases remained unmatched. CDR3 size: 15 residues. Germline V gene sequence: CDR1 MDHEN, CDR2 SYDVKM. The CDR3 DNA reads TGTGCCAGCAGTTTTCCAGGACTAGCCTACAATGAGCAGTTCTTC. The encoded protein is CASSFPGLAYNEQFF.

The chain combines TRBV28 with TRBJ2-7, with TRBD1 matching 9 bases. The J segment lost 3 bases and the V segment lost 5 bases, leaving 8 bases of the junction unmatched. CDR3 length: 15 amino acids. Germline V lookup: CDR1 MDHEN, CDR2 SYDVKM. CDR3 DNA sequence: TGTGCCAGCAGTCCCGGGACAGGGACAAACTACGAGCAGTACTTC. It encodes CASSPGTGTNYEQYF. Together with reference TRBV28 and TRBJ2-7, the CDR3 gives the full variable domain: DVKVTQSSRYLVKRTGEKVFLECVQDMDHENMFWYRQDPGLGLRLIYFSYDVKMKEKGDIPEGYSVSREKKERFSLILESASTNQTSMYLCASSPGTGTNYEQYFGPGTRLTVT.

V usage is TRBV10-3 and J usage is TRBJ1-1; 7 nucleotides match TRBD1. Per the germline V gene, CDR1 is ENHRY and CDR2 is SYGVKD. V shed 2 bases and J 1 base; nucleotides not matched to a gene: 7. The CDR3 loop spans 16 amino acids. CDR3 residues: CAISEVGTERNTEAFF. The CDR3, as DNA: TGTGCCATCAGTGAGGTCGGGACAGAGCGGAACACTGAAGCTTTCTTT.

The genes are TRBV5-1 and TRBJ1-3; D possibly corresponds to TRBD1 (6 bases). CDR3 length: 15 residues. V was trimmed by 3 bases and J by 4 bases, leaving 14 bases between them. Germline CDR1 is SGHRS and CDR2 is YFSETQ. The CDR3: CASSSTGLRGNTIYF. The CDR3 DNA reads TGCGCCAGCAGCTCCACAGGGCTACGCGGAAACACCATATATTTT.

This chain uses TRBV7-8 with TRBJ2-7, with TRBD2 identical over 7 bases. Germline trimming cut 1 base from V and 10 bases from J; bases unmatched to any gene: 7. Germline CDR1 SGHVS, CDR2 FQNEAQ. CDR3 length: 13 amino acids. The CDR3 spells CASSLVGGSGQYF. CDR3 DNA: TGTGCCAGCAGCTTAGTGGGCGGGAGCGGTCAGTACTTC.

CDR3 in DNA: TGTGCCAGCAGTGACAGGGTCCCCTACTTC. Amino acids: CASSDRVPYF. The chain joins TRBV6-1 to TRBJ2-7; maybe TRBD1 (5 bases). This CDR3 is 10 amino acids long. V lost 3 bases and J lost 13, with 10 bases in between. From germline, CDR1 is MNHNS and CDR2 SASEGT.

Only one count was recorded for this clone. The chain combines TRBV27 with TRBJ1-1, with D perhaps TRBD1 (5 bases). CDR1 is MNHEY, CDR2 SMNVEV, per germline (reference sequence). V gave up 8 bases and J gave up 4 bases, with 14 bases separating them. The CDR3 runs 13 residues. In nucleotides, the CDR3 is TGTGCCAGCCGGAGGGGTAGAGGCACTGAAGCTTTCTTT. It codes for CASRRGRGTEAFF.

This chain joins TRBV4-1 and TRBJ2-1, with 11 bases lining up with TRBD1. V dropped 1 base and J dropped 5; count of bases not matched to a gene: 7. Germline-derived CDR1 and CDR2 are MGHRA and YSYEKL. The CDR3 sequence is 17 residues long. For the CDR3, the DNA is TGCGCCAGCAGCCAAGCACCCGGGACAGGGGGACACAATGAGCAGTTCTTC. Translation: CASSQAPGTGGHNEQFF.

The V and J genes are TRBV4-3 and TRBJ2-1, with TRBD1 as a possible D gene (7 bases). V dropped 1 base and J dropped 8 bases, with 12 bases sitting between them. The length of the CDR3 is 14 residues. Looked up from germline, CDR1 is LGHNA and CDR2 is YSLEER. CDR3 residues: CASSQGDSGYEQFF. The DNA for the CDR3 is TGCGCCAGCAGCCAAGGGGACAGCGGGTATGAGCAGTTCTTC.

The CDR3 here is CASSFIAGGRHEQYF. As DNA, the CDR3 is TGTGCCAGCAGCTTTATAGCGGGAGGGCGCCACGAGCAGTACTTC. This chain links TRBV7-9 with TRBJ2-7, with 11 bases fitting TRBD2. The CDR3 loop spans 15 amino acids. Germline V CDR1 and CDR2: SEHNR, FQNEAQ (reference sequence). V dropped 3 bases and J dropped 5; count of bases not matched to a gene: 6.

V is TRBV7-9 and J is TRBJ2-5; TRBD1 agrees at 9 bases. Germline V gene data show CDR1 as SEHNR and CDR2 as FQNEAQ (reference sequence). After removal of 5 bases from V and 4 bases from J, the junction contained 14 bases not matched to a gene. The CDR3 contains 17 residues. The CDR3 sequence: CASSPPGQGAVRETQYF. The DNA of the CDR3 is TGTGCCAGCAGCCCCCCGGGACAGGGCGCGGTAAGAGAGACCCAGTACTTC. Full variable domain (missing parts from reference TRBV7-9 and TRBJ2-5): DTGVSQNPRHKITKRGQNVTFRCDPISEHNRLYWYRQTLGQGPEFLTYFQNEAQLEKSRLLSDRFSAERPKGSFSTLEIQRTEQGDSAMYLCASSPPGQGAVRETQYFGPGTRLLVL.

The CDR3 sequence is CASSPGTDYYEQYF. The CDR3, as DNA: TGTGCCAGTAGCCCCGGGACAGACTACTACGAGCAGTACTTC. This chain connects TRBV19 to TRBJ2-7; 7 nucleotides line up with TRBD1. CDR3 size: 14 residues. The junction had 8 bases not matched to a gene; V was cut back by 6 bases and J by 3 bases. Germline CDR1 LNHDA, CDR2 SQIVND (reference sequence).

This rearrangement joins TRBV19 to TRBJ1-5; D is unresolved. Germline V gene sequence: CDR1 LNHDA, CDR2 SQIVND (reference sequence). The CDR3 is 14 amino acids. Between the trimmed V and J ends, which lost 1 base and 3 bases, there was a span of 7 bases. The CDR3, as DNA: TGTGCCAGTAGTATAGTTTCGGTCAATCAGCCCCAGCATTTT. Translation gives CASSIVSVNQPQHF.

The V gene is TRBV18, the J gene TRBJ2-5, with D possibly TRBD2 on 6 matching bases. The end of the DNA is better explained by TRBJ2-7, so the J call may be wrong. This CDR3 region has 12 residues. Germline loops: CDR1 KGHSH, CDR2 LQKENI. The CDR3 protein is CASSPPGDEQYF. In DNA, the CDR3 is TGTGCCAGCTCACCTCCGGGGGACGAGCAGTACTTC.

This clone showed up just once. The J gene is TRBJ1-5, the V gene TRBV4-1, with TRBD1 as a possible D gene (6 bases). The CDR3 spans 13 residues. CDR1 MGHRA and CDR2 YSYEKL come from the germline V gene. The germline V and J ends were trimmed by 3 bases and 6 bases, with 9 bases remaining between them. The CDR3 reads CASSQAGAQPQHF. CDR3 bases: TGCGCCAGCAGCCAGGCAGGGGCTCAGCCCCAGCATTTT.

The chain employs TRBV2 and TRBJ2-7, with 10 bases that match TRBD2. The CDR3 length is 16 residues. V gave up 5 bases and J gave up 2 bases; unmatched junction bases: 9. Germline CDR1 is SNHLY and CDR2 is FYNNEI. The CDR3 sequence: CASSLPGLAKTYEQYF. The CDR3 nucleotides are TGTGCCAGCAGTCTCCCGGGACTAGCGAAAACCTACGAGCAGTACTTC.